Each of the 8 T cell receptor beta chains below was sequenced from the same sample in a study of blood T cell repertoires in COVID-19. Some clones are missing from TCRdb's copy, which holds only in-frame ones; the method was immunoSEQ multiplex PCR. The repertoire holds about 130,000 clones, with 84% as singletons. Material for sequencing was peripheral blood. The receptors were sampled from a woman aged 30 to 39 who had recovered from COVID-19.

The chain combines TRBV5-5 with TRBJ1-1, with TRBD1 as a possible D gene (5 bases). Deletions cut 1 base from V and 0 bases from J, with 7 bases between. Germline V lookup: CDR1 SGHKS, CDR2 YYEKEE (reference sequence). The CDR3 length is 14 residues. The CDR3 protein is CASSLKGLNTEAFF. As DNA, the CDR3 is TGTGCCAGCAGCTTGAAGGGGCTGAACACTGAAGCTTTCTTT.

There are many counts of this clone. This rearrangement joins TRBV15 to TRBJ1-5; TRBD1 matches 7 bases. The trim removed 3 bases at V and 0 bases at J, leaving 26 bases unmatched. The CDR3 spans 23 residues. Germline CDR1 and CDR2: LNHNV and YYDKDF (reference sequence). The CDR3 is CATSRNYLGQRKQTGYSNQPQHF. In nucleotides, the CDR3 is TGTGCCACCAGCAGGAATTATCTGGGACAGCGAAAGCAGACTGGATATAGCAATCAGCCCCAGCATTTT. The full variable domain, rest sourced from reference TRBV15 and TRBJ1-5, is DAMVIQNPRYQVTQFGKPVTLSCSQTLNHNVMYWYQQKSSQAPKLLFHYYDKDFNNEADTPDNFQSRRPNTSFCFLDIRSPGLGDTAMYLCATSRNYLGQRKQTGYSNQPQHFGDGTRLSIL.

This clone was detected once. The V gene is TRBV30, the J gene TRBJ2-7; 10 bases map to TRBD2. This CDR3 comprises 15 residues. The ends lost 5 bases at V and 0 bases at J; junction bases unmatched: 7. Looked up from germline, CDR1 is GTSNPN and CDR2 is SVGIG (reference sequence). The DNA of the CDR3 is TGTGCCTGGGGTCCGGGACTAGCGAGCTCCTACGAGCAGTACTTC. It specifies CAWGPGLASSYEQYF.

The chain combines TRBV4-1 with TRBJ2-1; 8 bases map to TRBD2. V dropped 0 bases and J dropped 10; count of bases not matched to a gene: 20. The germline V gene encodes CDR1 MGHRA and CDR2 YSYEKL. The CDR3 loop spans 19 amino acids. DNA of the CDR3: TGCGCCAGCAGCCAAGAATGGGCCGCGGGGGGTCCAAATAAGGGAGAGCAGTTCTTC. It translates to CASSQEWAAGGPNKGEQFF.

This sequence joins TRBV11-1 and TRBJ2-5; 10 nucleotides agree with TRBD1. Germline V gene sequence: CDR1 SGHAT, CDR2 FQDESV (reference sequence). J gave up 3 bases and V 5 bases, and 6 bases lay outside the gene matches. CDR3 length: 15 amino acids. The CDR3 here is CASSHEGTGEETQYF. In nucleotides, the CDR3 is TGTGCCAGCAGCCATGAGGGGACAGGGGAAGAGACCCAGTACTTC.

Here the CDR3 DNA reads TGTGCCACGGCGGAGGGGGCGCAAGCTTATGGCTACACCTTC. It is translated as CATAEGAQAYGYTF. This sequence joins TRBV10-3 and TRBJ1-2, with 7 bases that match TRBD1. V lost 10 bases to trimming and J lost 5 bases; unmatched junction nucleotides: 13. The germline CDR1 and CDR2 sequences are ENHRY and SYGVKD. The CDR3 totals 14 residues.

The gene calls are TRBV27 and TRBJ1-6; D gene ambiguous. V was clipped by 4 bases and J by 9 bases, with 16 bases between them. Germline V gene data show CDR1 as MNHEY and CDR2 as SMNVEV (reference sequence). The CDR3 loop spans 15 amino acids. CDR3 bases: TGTGCCAGCAGTTCGATTAACGCCCTAGGTTCACCCCTCCACTTT. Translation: CASSSINALGSPLHF.

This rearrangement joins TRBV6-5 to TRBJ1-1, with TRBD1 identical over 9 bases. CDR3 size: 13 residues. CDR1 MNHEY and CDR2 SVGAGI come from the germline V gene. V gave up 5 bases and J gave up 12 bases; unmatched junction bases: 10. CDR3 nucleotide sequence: TGTGCCAGCAGTACAGGGGGCGCGGCGATACCTTTCTTT. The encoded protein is CASSTGGAAIPFF.